The 30 T cell receptor beta chains below come from one sample, sequenced in a study of metastatic and nonmetastatic thyroid tumors. Not a single patient had been given any form of treatment at any point before undergoing thyroid surgery. TCRdb re-called the PCR reads via MiXCR. The sample consists of about 24,000 clones, around 20% of them appearing once. The sequenced sample consisted of blood. Source of these receptors: a male donor with papillary thyroid cancer or a benign thyroid nodule (not recorded which). Some clones in this sample may be carry-over from other donors' samples.

This clone was found many times. The chain uses TRBV5-4 and TRBJ1-1; perhaps TRBD1 as D (6 bases). This CDR3 has 17 residues. The V end was cut by 4 bases, the J end by 0 bases, with 19 bases between. Germline CDR1 and CDR2: SGHNT and YYREEE (reference sequence). The CDR3 region has the DNA TGTGCCAGCAGCACTAGACAGGCGGTGGGGATGAACACTGAAGCTTTCTTT. Translated, it gives CASSTRQAVGMNTEAFF. The whole variable domain, filled in from reference TRBV5-4 and TRBJ1-1, reads ETGVTQSPTHLIKTRGQQVTLRCSSQSGHNTVSWYQQALGQGPQFIFQYYREEENGRGNFPPRFSGLQFPNYSSELNVNALELDDSALYLCASSTRQAVGMNTEAFFGQGTRLTVV.

This clone is judged medium-sized (0.01 to 0.1%). The chain employs TRBV6-5 and TRBJ1-2; D possibly corresponds to TRBD1 (6 bases). V was cut by 1 base and J by 3 bases, with 9 bases left in between. Germline assignment: CDR1 MNHEY and CDR2 SVGAGI. This CDR3 has 14 residues. The CDR3 here is CASSYYREDYGYTF. DNA for the CDR3: TGTGCCAGCAGTTACTACAGGGAAGACTATGGCTACACCTTC.

The chain combines TRBV19 with TRBJ1-5; D may be TRBD2 (6 bases). The closer fit of TRBJ2-3 to the DNA end suggests the J call may be wrong. Germline V gene sequence: CDR1 LNHDA, CDR2 SQIVND (reference sequence). The CDR3 contains 17 residues. CDR3 residues: CASSIGDGGTGNQPQYF. CDR3 in DNA: TGTGCCAGTAGTATAGGGGATGGAGGGACGGGCAATCAGCCCCAGTATTTT.

The gene calls are TRBV4-2 and TRBJ1-2; D is undetermined. Trimming stripped 2 bases from V and 5 bases from J, with 9 bases between. CDR1 and CDR2 (germline): LGHNA, YNFKEQ. The CDR3 runs 13 residues. DNA of the CDR3: TGTGCCAGCAGCCAAAACGGGAAATATGGCTACACCTTC. Its protein is CASSQNGKYGYTF.

This clone appeared a single time. The gene calls are TRBV2 and TRBJ2-5, with D perhaps matching TRBD1 (5 bases). Germline CDR1 is SNHLY and CDR2 is FYNNEI. V was trimmed by 4 bases and J by 4 bases, leaving 22 bases between them. The CDR3 is 17 amino acids. The CDR3 is CASSGGLGRSRAETQYF. The CDR3, as DNA: TGTGCCAGCAGTGGGGGCTTAGGGCGCAGCAGGGCAGAGACCCAGTACTTC.

This clone occurred a few times. The genes are TRBV6-1 and TRBJ2-5, with D maybe TRBD2 (6 bases). The germline gives CDR1 MNHNS, CDR2 SASEGT. CDR3 size: 14 residues. The V end lost 8 bases, the J end lost 1 base, and 14 bases lay between the germline ends. The CDR3 is CASQPGEVQETQYF. CDR3 bases: TGTGCCAGCCAGCCGGGAGAGGTCCAAGAGACCCAGTACTTC.

The chain uses TRBV6-5 and TRBJ2-3; either TRBD1 or TRBD2 may supply D (5 bases each). Germline V gene lookup returns CDR1 MNHEY and CDR2 SVGAGI. The CDR3 has 17 residues. V gave up 6 bases and J gave up 1 base, with 20 bases separating them. The CDR3, as DNA: TGTGCCAGCAGCCCTAAGGGACGACTGACTGGCACAGATACGCAGTATTTT. It codes for CASSPKGRLTGTDTQYF.

This clone is medium-sized. The CDR3 nucleotides are TGTGCCAGCAGTTACGACGGGGGCCGGGAGCAGTACTTC. This translates into CASSYDGGREQYF. V gene TRBV6-5 combines with J gene TRBJ2-7; D tentatively fits TRBD1 or TRBD2 (6 bases each). Germline V CDR1 and CDR2: MNHEY, SVGAGI. The CDR3 totals 13 residues. Trimming stripped 2 bases from V and 7 bases from J, with 12 bases between.

This clone occurred many times. The chain recombines TRBV10-2 with TRBJ2-2; D not certain. CDR3 length: 13 amino acids. Trimming shortened V by 9 bases and J by 1 base, and 9 bases separated the two germline ends. CDR1 and CDR2 from the germline V gene are WSHSY and SAAADI. Written as DNA, the CDR3 is TGCGCCAGTTCCGAGCGGAACACCGGGGAGCTGTTTTTT. Protein: CASSERNTGELFF.

This rearrangement joins TRBV20-1 to TRBJ2-3; the match to TRBD2 covers 14 bases. The germline CDR1 and CDR2 sequences are DFQATT and SNEGSKA (reference sequence). V lost 4 bases, J lost 6 bases, and 9 bases stayed unmatched. This CDR3 has 16 residues. The CDR3 sequence is CSANSGTSGSSDTQYF. The CDR3 DNA sequence: TGCAGTGCTAATTCCGGGACTAGCGGGAGTTCGGATACGCAGTATTTT.

As regards this clone: A much larger clone lies one base from this, so it may be a read error. The gene calls are TRBV7-9 and TRBJ1-2; tentatively, D is TRBD1 (5 bases). The CDR3 is 15 amino acids. CDR1 and CDR2 (germline): SEHNR, FQNEAQ (reference sequence). V lost 6 bases to trimming and J lost 9 bases, with 23 bases between them. CDR3 in DNA: TGTGCCAGCAGTAGGGGAGGGGCACGGACCGAGTGCTACACCTTC. This gives the protein CASSRGGARTECYTF.

This clone has at least ten counts. The chain has TRBV5-1 and TRBJ2-5; 13 bases match TRBD2. The CDR3 is made up of 15 amino acids. The germline gives CDR1 SGHRS, CDR2 YFSETQ. Losses at the gene ends were 4 bases for V and 3 bases for J; bases not matched to a gene: 3. DNA for the CDR3: TGCGCCAGCAGCCGTGGGACTAGCGGGAAAGAGACCCAGTACTTC. Protein sequence: CASSRGTSGKETQYF. The full variable domain, rest sourced from reference TRBV5-1 and TRBJ2-5, is KAGVTQTPRYLIKTRGQQVTLSCSPISGHRSVSWYQQTPGQGLQFLFEYFSETQRNKGNFPGRFSGRQFSNSRSEMNVSTLELGDSALYLCASSRGTSGKETQYFGPGTRLLVL.

This clone was seen repeatedly, ten times or more. This chain uses TRBV20-1 with TRBJ2-1; 8 bases map to TRBD1. CDR1 DFQATT and CDR2 SNEGSKA come from the germline V gene (reference sequence). V dropped 7 bases and J dropped 1; count of bases not matched to a gene: 6. The CDR3 is 14 amino acids. In DNA, the CDR3 is TGCAGTGGCATGGACAGGGAATCCTACAATGAGCAGTTCTTC. Residues: CSGMDRESYNEQFF.

This clone came up many times. The CDR3 sequence is CASSSLDGSYNEQFF. In DNA form, the CDR3 reads TGTGCCAGTAGCTCCCTCGACGGATCCTACAATGAGCAGTTCTTC. This sequence joins TRBV19 and TRBJ2-1, with no clear D. The CDR3 extends over 15 amino acids. The germline V gene has CDR1 LNHDA and CDR2 SQIVND (reference sequence). Trimming shortened V by 6 bases and J by 1 base, and 13 bases separated the two germline ends.

This clone appeared many times. This chain connects TRBV5-6 to TRBJ2-1, with 9 nucleotides matching TRBD1. The CDR3 loop spans 17 amino acids. Germline CDR1 is SGHDT and CDR2 is YYEEEE. V lost 0 bases, J lost 5 bases, and 9 bases stayed unmatched. CDR3 amino acids: CASSLATGTGMDNEQFF. CDR3 nucleotide sequence: TGTGCCAGCAGCTTGGCAACCGGGACAGGGATGGACAATGAGCAGTTCTTC.

V gene TRBV6-1 combines with J gene TRBJ2-7; 8 nucleotides agree with TRBD1. Germline trimming cut 9 bases from V and 5 bases from J; bases unmatched to any gene: 3. CDR1 and CDR2 (germline): MNHNS, SASEGT. This CDR3 has 11 amino acids. As DNA, the CDR3 is TGTGCCAGGACAGGGGTGGACGAGCAGTACTTC. Residues: CARTGVDEQYF.

This chain connects TRBV11-3 to TRBJ2-7, with TRBD1 matching 8 bases. CDR1 is SGHNT, CDR2 YENEEA, per germline. This CDR3 is 12 amino acids long. J was trimmed by 7 bases and V by 3 bases; bases with no gene match: 2. CDR3 nucleotide sequence: TGTGCCAGCAGCTTTGGACAGGGTGAGCAGTACTTC. This codes for CASSFGQGEQYF. The variable domain in full, with the rest retrieved from reference TRBV11-3 and TRBJ2-7, is EAGVVQSPRYKIIEKKQPVAFWCNPISGHNTLYWYLQNLGQGPELLIRYENEEAVDDSQLPKDRFSAERLKGVDSTLKIQPAELGDSAVYLCASSFGQGEQYFGPGTRLTVT.

The chain uses TRBV20-1 and TRBJ2-2, with 7 nucleotides matching TRBD2. The CDR3 is 16 amino acids. After removal of 3 bases from V and 0 bases from J, the junction contained 7 bases not matched to a gene. Germline V gives CDR1 DFQATT, CDR2 SNEGSKA (reference sequence). CDR3 DNA: TGCAGTGCTAGGTTAGCGGGCCCCTCGAACACCGGGGAGCTGTTTTTT. It encodes CSARLAGPSNTGELFF.

By its share, this clone is medium-sized. The chain has TRBV27 and TRBJ2-7; TRBD2 agrees at 12 bases. The ends lost 0 bases at V and 2 bases at J; junction bases unmatched: 8. The CDR3 runs 18 residues. Germline V gives CDR1 MNHEY, CDR2 SMNVEV (reference sequence). The DNA for the CDR3 is TGTGCCAGCAGTTTATCAGCAGCTCGACTAGCGGGAGCCTACGAGCAGTACTTC. Protein: CASSLSAARLAGAYEQYF.

This clone has a handful of counts. The V gene is TRBV12-3 or TRBV12-4, the J gene TRBJ2-2, with D possibly TRBD1 on 5 matching bases. V dropped 3 bases and J dropped 5 bases, with 13 bases sitting between them. This CDR3 has 15 amino acids. Here the CDR3 reads CASSLGRARTGELFF. In nucleotides, the CDR3 is TGTGCCAGCAGTTTGGGCAGGGCAAGGACCGGGGAGCTGTTTTTT.

The rearrangement links TRBV6-1 to TRBJ2-3, with D tentatively TRBD1 (5 bases). The V gene lost 11 bases and the J gene lost 15 bases, with 24 bases spanning the gap. Germline V lookup: CDR1 MNHNS, CDR2 SASEGT. This CDR3 region has 12 residues. Written as DNA, the CDR3 is TGTGCCTGCACCCCCGACAGAGGTAGTTCATATTTT. Translated, it gives CACTPDRGSSYF.

This clone was seen at least ten times. The chain is built from TRBV9 and TRBJ2-7; 7 positions match TRBD2. In germline, CDR1 is SGDLS, CDR2 YYNGEE. The CDR3 contains 16 residues. The J segment lost 2 bases and the V segment lost 4 bases, leaving 12 bases of the junction unmatched. The CDR3 bases are TGTGCCAGCAGCCCCCGCGAGGGAGGGTTCACCTACGAGCAGTACTTC. It encodes CASSPREGGFTYEQYF. The full variable domain, in which reference TRBV9 and TRBJ2-7 provide the parts outside the CDR3, is DSGVTQTPKHLITATGQRVTLRCSPRSGDLSVYWYQQSLDQGLQFLIQYYNGEERAKGNILERFSAQQFPDLHSELNLSSLELGDSALYFCASSPREGGFTYEQYFGPGTRLTVT.

At least ten counts were recorded for this clone. The V gene is TRBV19, the J gene TRBJ1-1; 9 positions match TRBD1. The CDR3 sequence is 14 residues long. Germline trimming cut 4 bases from V and 4 bases from J; bases unmatched to any gene: 4. CDR1 is LNHDA, CDR2 SQIVND, per germline (reference sequence). The CDR3 DNA follows: TGTGCCAGTAGTAGGGACAGGGTCAGCACTGAAGCTTTCTTT. This gives the protein CASSRDRVSTEAFF.

This clone was recorded at least ten times. The chain uses TRBV20-1 and TRBJ2-5; D tentatively reads TRBD1 or TRBD2 (5 bases each). The germline CDR1 and CDR2 sequences are DFQATT and SNEGSKA (reference sequence). This CDR3 spans 14 amino acids. The ends were cut back, 4 bases at V and 1 base at J, with 13 bases in the middle. CDR3 in amino acids: CSAMGPSVQETQYF. Written as DNA, the CDR3 is TGCAGTGCTATGGGACCGAGCGTCCAAGAGACCCAGTACTTC.

This clone is labeled medium-sized (0.01 to 0.1%). The chain carries TRBV2 and TRBJ1-1; D gene uncertain. The CDR3 consists of 13 residues. In germline, CDR1 is SNHLY, CDR2 FYNNEI. The germline V and J ends were trimmed by 5 bases and 3 bases, with 10 bases remaining between them. In DNA, the CDR3 is TGTGCCAGCAGTAAACAGTTAGACACTGAAGCTTTCTTT. This sequence encodes CASSKQLDTEAFF.

This clone is medium-sized within its sample. V gene TRBV6-1 combines with J gene TRBJ1-1, with D possibly matching TRBD1 (5 bases). Germline CDR1 and CDR2: MNHNS and SASEGT. This CDR3 region has 13 residues. Trimming removed 3 bases at V and 8 bases at J, with 13 bases between. This chain's CDR3 is CASSDQVWGEAFF. The DNA for the CDR3 is TGTGCCAGCAGTGATCAGGTATGGGGGGAAGCTTTCTTT.

In its sample, this clone is medium-sized. V and J are TRBV6-1 and TRBJ2-7; D may be TRBD2 (5 bases). Germline V CDR1 and CDR2: MNHNS, SASEGT. There are 12 residues in the CDR3. Written as DNA, the CDR3 is TGTGCTGTGGGAGATCCTTCCTACGAGCAGTACTTC. The encoded protein is CAVGDPSYEQYF.

Here the CDR3 DNA reads TGTGCCAGCAGCCCAGCGGGGTCTAAGGTGGATGAGCAGTTCTTC. This translates into CASSPAGSKVDEQFF. This rearrangement joins TRBV3-1 to TRBJ2-1; TRBD2 matches at 7 bases. This CDR3 has 15 residues. Unmatched junction bases numbered 11, after V lost 4 bases and J lost 8 bases. In germline, CDR1 is LGHDT, CDR2 YNNKEL (reference sequence).

This clone was observed at least ten times. The DNA of the CDR3 is TGCGCCAGCAGCCAAGGTACTTCCGGGGAGCTGTTTTTT. Residues: CASSQGTSGELFF. The V call is TRBV4-1, the J call TRBJ2-2; the D is unclear. Trimming pared 1 base from V and 6 bases from J, leaving 6 bases between. This CDR3 region has 13 residues. Germline lookup yields CDR1 MGHRA and CDR2 YSYEKL.

This CDR3 is CSASCFWGPEAFF. The CDR3 nucleotides read TGCAGTGCTAGTTGTTTCTGGGGGCCTGAAGCTTTCTTT. The V and J genes are TRBV20-1 and TRBJ1-1, with D possibly matching TRBD1 (6 bases). V was clipped by 3 bases and J by 6 bases, with 14 bases between them. The CDR3 has 13 amino acids. Germline V gene sequence: CDR1 DFQATT, CDR2 SNEGSKA (reference sequence).